This T cell receptor (beta chain) was found in a study of T-cell memory formation after mild COVID-19. Comments on this clonotype: Its matching antigen is unknown.

Study-wide findings and caveats: CD8+ contracting clones occupied EMRA, while CD4+ ones occupied mainly CM and EM.

TCRdb reanalysed the 5' RACE reads using MiXCR and keeps one entry per CDR3 protein. Here the sample spans 550,000 to 650,000 distinct CDR3 sequences, 17% being singletons. The CDR3 runs to 12 residues. Germline lookup yields CDR1 SGDLS and CDR2 YYNGEE. V was clipped by 3 bases and J by 4 bases, with 7 bases between them. Sequenced input: PBMCs or a T cell subset sorted from them (not recorded which). The rearrangement joins TRBV9 to TRBJ1-2, with D uncertain. The receptor was derived from an adult woman who had mild COVID-19 (a few samples of this study predate the infection). Cell type and time point are not known. In nucleotides, the CDR3 is TGTGCCAGCAGCGACCACGGCTATGGCTACACCTTC. Amino acid sequence: CASSDHGYGYTF.